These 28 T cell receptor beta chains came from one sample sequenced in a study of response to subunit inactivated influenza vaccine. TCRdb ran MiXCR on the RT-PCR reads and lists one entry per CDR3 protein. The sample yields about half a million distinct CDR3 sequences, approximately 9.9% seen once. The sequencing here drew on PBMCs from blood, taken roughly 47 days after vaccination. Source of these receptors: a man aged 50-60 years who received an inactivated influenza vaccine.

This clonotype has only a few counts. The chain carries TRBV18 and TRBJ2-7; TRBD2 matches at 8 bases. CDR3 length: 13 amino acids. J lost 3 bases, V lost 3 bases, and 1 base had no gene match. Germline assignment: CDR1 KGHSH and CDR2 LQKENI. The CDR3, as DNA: TGTGCCAGCTCACCGGGACTAGACTACGAGCAGTACTTC. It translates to CASSPGLDYEQYF.

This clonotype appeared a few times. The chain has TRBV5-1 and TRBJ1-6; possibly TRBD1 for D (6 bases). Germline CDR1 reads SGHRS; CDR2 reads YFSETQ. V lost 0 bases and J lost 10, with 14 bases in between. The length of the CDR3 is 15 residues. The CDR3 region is CASSLGGTRESPLHF. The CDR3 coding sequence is TGCGCCAGCAGCTTGGGGGGGACAAGAGAGTCACCCCTCCACTTT. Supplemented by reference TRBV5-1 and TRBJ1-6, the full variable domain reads KAGVTQTPRYLIKTRGQQVTLSCSPISGHRSVSWYQQTPGQGLQFLFEYFSETQRNKGNFPGRFSGRQFSNSRSEMNVSTLELGDSALYLCASSLGGTRESPLHFGNGTRLTVT.

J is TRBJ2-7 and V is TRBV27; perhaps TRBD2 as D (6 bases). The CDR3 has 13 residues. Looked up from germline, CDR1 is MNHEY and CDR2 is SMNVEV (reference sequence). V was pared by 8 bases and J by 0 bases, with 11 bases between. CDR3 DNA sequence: TGTGCCAGCGGGGACGGGAGCTCCTACGAGCAGTACTTC. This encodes CASGDGSSYEQYF.

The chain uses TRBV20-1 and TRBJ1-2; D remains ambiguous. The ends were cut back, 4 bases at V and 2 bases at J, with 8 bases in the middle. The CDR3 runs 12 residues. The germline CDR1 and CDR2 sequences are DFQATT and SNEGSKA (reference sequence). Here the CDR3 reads CSANPGNYGYTF. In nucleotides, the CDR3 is TGCAGTGCTAACCCGGGGAACTATGGCTACACCTTC.

CDR3 DNA: TGTGCCAGTAGTCCCCACAGACTAGCGGGAGCAGATGAGCAGTTCTTC. Its protein is CASSPHRLAGADEQFF. The chain recombines TRBV19 with TRBJ2-1; the match to TRBD2 covers 12 bases. The V gene's germline CDR1 is LNHDA and CDR2 SQIVND (reference sequence). This CDR3 has 16 amino acids. The junction had 10 bases not matched to a gene; V was cut back by 5 bases and J by 8 bases.

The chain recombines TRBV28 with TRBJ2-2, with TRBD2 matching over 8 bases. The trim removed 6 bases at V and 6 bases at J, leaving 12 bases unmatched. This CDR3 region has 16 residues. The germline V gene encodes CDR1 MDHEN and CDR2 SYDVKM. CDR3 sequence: CASSPLAATLSGELFF. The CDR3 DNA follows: TGTGCCAGCAGCCCACTAGCGGCAACCCTCTCCGGGGAGCTGTTTTTT. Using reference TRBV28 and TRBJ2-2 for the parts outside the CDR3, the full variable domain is DVKVTQSSRYLVKRTGEKVFLECVQDMDHENMFWYRQDPGLGLRLIYFSYDVKMKEKGDIPEGYSVSREKKERFSLILESASTNQTSMYLCASSPLAATLSGELFFGEGSRLTVL.

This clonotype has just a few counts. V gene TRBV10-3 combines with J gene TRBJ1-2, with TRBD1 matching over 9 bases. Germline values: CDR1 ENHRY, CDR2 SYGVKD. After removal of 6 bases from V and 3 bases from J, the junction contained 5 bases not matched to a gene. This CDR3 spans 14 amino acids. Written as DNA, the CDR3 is TGTGCCATCAGGGGGACAGGGATCGACTATGGCTACACCTTC. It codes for CAIRGTGIDYGYTF.

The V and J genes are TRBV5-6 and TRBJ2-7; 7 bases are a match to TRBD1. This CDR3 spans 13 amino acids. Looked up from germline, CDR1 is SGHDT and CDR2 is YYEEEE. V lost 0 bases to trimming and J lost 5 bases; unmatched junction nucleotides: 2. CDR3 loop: CASSLVGGHEQYF. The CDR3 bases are TGTGCCAGCAGCTTGGTAGGGGGCCACGAGCAGTACTTC.

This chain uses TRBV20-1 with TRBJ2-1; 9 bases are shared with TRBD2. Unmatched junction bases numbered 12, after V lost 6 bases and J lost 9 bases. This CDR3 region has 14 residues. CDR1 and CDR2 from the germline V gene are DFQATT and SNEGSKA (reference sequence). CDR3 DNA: TGCAGTGCACAAGAATCGACTAGCGGTCGTGAGCAGTTCTTC. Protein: CSAQESTSGREQFF.

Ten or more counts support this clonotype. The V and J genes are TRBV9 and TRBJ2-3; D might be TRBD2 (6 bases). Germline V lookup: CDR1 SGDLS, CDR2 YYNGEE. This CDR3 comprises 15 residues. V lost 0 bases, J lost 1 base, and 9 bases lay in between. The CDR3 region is CASSVGPSGTDTQYF. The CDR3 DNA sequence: TGTGCCAGCAGCGTAGGTCCTAGCGGCACAGATACGCAGTATTTT. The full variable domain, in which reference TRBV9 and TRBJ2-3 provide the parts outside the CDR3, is DSGVTQTPKHLITATGQRVTLRCSPRSGDLSVYWYQQSLDQGLQFLIQYYNGEERAKGNILERFSAQQFPDLHSELNLSSLELGDSALYFCASSVGPSGTDTQYFGPGTRLTVL.

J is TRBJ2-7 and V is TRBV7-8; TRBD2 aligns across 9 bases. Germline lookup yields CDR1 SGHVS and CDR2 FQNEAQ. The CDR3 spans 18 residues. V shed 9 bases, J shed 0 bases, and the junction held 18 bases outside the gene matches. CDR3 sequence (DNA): TGTGCCAGTGGACGGACTGGACTAGCGTCCATGAGCTCCTACGAGCAGTACTTC. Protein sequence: CASGRTGLASMSSYEQYF.

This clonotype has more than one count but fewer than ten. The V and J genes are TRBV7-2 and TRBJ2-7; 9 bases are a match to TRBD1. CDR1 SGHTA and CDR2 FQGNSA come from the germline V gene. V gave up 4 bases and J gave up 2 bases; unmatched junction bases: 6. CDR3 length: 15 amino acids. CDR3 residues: CASSSLDRGAYEQYF. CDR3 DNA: TGTGCCAGCAGCTCCCTGGACAGGGGCGCCTACGAGCAGTACTTC.

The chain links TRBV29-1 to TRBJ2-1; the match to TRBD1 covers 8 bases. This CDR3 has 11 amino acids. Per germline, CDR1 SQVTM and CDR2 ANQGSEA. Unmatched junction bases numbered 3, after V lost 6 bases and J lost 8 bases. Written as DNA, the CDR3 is TGCAGCGTCGACAGGGGACATGAGCAGTTCTTC. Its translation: CSVDRGHEQFF.

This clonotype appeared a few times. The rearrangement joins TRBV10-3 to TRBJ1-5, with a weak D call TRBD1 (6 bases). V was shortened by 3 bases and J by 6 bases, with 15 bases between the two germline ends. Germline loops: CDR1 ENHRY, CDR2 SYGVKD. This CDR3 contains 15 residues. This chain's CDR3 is CAISDSHRTAQPQHF. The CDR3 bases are TGTGCCATCAGTGACTCACATCGGACAGCTCAGCCCCAGCATTTT.

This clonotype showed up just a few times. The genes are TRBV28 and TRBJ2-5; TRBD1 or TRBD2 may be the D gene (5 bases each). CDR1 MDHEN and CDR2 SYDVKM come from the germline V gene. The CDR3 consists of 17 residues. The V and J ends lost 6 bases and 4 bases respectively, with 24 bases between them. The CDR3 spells CASRRTVGDVYGETQYF. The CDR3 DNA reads TGTGCCAGCAGGCGAACAGTGGGGGACGTCTATGGAGAGACCCAGTACTTC.

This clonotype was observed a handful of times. The CDR3 region has the DNA TGCGCCAGCAGCTCCCGAGAGGGCGGGGAGCTGTTTTTT. It yields the protein CASSSREGGELFF. This chain uses TRBV5-1 with TRBJ2-2; maybe TRBD2 (5 bases). This CDR3 has 13 amino acids. V was cut by 3 bases and J by 7 bases, with 10 bases left in between. CDR1 SGHRS and CDR2 YFSETQ come from the germline V gene.

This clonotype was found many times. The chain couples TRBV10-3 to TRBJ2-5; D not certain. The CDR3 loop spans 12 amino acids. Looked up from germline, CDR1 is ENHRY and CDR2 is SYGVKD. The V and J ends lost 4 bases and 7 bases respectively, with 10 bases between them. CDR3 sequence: CAISAPEGTQYF. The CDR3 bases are TGTGCCATCAGTGCCCCAGAAGGGACCCAGTACTTC.

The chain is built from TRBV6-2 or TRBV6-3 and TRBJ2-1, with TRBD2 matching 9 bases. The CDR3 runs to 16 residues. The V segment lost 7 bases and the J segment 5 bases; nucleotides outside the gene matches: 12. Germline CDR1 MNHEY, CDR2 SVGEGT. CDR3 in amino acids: CASIEKEREAHNEQFF. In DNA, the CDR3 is TGTGCCAGCATAGAGAAGGAGCGGGAGGCTCACAATGAGCAGTTCTTC.

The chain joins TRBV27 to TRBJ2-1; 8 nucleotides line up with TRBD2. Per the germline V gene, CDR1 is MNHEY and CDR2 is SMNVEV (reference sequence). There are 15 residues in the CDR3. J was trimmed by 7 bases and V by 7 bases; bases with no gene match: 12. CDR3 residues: CASKPGGSGINEQFF. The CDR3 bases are TGTGCCAGCAAACCCGGGGGTAGCGGGATTAATGAGCAGTTCTTC.

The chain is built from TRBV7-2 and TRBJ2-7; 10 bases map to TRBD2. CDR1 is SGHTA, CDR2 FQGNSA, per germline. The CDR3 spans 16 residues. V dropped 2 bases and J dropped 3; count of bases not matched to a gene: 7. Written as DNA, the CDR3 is TGTGCCAGCAGCTTAAATCCAGCTAGCGGGGGCTACGAGCAGTACTTC. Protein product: CASSLNPASGGYEQYF.

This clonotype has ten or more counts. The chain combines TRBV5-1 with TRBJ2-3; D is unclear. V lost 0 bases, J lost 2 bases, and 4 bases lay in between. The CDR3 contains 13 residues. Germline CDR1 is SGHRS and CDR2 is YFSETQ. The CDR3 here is CASSLGDTDTQYF. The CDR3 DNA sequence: TGCGCCAGCAGCTTGGGGGACACAGATACGCAGTATTTT.

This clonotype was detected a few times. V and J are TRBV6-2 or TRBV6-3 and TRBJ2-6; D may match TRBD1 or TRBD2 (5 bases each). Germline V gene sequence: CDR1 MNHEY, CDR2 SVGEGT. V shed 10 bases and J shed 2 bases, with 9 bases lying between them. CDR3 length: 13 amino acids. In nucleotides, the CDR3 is TGTGCCACCCGGGGCACTGGGGCCAACGTCCTGACTTTC. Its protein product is CATRGTGANVLTF.

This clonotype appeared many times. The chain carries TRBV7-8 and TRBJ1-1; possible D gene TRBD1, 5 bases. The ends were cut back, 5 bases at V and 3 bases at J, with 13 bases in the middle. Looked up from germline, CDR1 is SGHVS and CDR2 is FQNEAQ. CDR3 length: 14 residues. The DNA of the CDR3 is TGTGCCAGCAGCCGCCGGGGGGAGTACACTGAAGCTTTCTTT. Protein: CASSRRGEYTEAFF. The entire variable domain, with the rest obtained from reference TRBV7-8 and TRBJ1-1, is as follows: GAGVSQSPRYKVAKRGQDVALRCDPISGHVSLFWYQQALGQGPEFLTYFQNEAQLDKSGLPSDRFFAERPEGSVSTLKIQRTQQEDSAVYLCASSRRGEYTEAFFGQGTRLTVV.

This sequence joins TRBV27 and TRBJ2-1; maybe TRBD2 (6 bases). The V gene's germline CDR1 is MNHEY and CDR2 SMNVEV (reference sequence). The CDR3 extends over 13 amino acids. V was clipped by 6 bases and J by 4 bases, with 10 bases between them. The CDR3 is CASRGDFYNEQFF. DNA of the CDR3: TGTGCCAGCAGGGGGGACTTTTACAATGAGCAGTTCTTC.

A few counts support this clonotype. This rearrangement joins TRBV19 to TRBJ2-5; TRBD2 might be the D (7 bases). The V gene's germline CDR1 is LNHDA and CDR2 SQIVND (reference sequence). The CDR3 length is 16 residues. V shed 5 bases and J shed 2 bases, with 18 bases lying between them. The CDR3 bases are TGTGCCAGTAGTTCTCTCGGAGGGGGACTACAAGAGACCCAGTACTTC. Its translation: CASSSLGGGLQETQYF.

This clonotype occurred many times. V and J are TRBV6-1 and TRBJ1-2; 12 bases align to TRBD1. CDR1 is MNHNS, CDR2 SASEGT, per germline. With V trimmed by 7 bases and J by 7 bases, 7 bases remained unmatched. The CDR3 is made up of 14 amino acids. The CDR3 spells CASKLGTGGGGYTF. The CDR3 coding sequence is TGTGCCAGCAAACTCGGGACAGGGGGCGGTGGCTACACCTTC.

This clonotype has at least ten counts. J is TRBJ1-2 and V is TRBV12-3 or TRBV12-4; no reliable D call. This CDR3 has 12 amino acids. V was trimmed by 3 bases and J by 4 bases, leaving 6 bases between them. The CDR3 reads CASSFGGYGYTF. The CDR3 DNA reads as TGTGCCAGCAGTTTTGGTGGCTATGGCTACACCTTC.

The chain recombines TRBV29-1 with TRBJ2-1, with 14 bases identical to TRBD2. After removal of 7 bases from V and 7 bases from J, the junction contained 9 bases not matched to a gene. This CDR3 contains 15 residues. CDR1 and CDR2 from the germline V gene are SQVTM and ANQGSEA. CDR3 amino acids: CSAMRTSGRRNEQFF. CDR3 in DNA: TGCAGCGCTATGAGGACTAGCGGGAGGAGGAATGAGCAGTTCTTC.